This entry describes one T cell receptor (beta chain). The trim removed 5 bases at V and 6 bases at J, leaving 12 bases unmatched. Germline V gene data show CDR1 as LNHDA and CDR2 as SQIVND (reference sequence). The CDR3 runs 17 residues. This sample is drawn from a study of blood T cell repertoires in COVID-19. Sequencing was performed with immunoSEQ multiplex PCR; in TCRdb, only in-frame clones are kept and a portion is missing. The sample consists of 100,000 to 150,000 clones, 83% of them appearing once. The sequenced sample was peripheral blood. The TCR sequence derives from a man older than 75 with active or convalescent COVID-19. V usage is TRBV19 and J usage is TRBJ2-2; TRBD1 aligns across 10 bases. In DNA, the CDR3 is TGTGCCAGTAGTGACTACCCGGGACAGGGGTTTCCCGGGGAGCTGTTTTTT. Its translation is CASSDYPGQGFPGELFF. Based on the CDR3 plus reference TRBV19 and TRBJ2-2, the full variable domain is DGGITQSPKYLFRKEGQNVTLSCEQNLNHDAMYWYRQDPGQGLRLIYYSQIVNDFQKGDIAEGYSVSREKKESFPLTVTSAQKNPTAFYLCASSDYPGQGFPGELFFGEGSRLTVL.